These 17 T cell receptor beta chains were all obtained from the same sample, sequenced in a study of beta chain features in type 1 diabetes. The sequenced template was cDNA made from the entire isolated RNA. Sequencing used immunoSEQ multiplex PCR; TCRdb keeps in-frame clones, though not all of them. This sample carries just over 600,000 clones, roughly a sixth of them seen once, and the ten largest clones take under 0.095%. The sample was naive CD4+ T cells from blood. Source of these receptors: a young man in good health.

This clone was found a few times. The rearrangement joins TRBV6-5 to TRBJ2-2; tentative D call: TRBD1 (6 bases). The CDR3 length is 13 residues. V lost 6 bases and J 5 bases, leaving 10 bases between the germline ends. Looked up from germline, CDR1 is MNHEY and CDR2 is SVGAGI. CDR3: CASRHRETGELFF. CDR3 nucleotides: TGTGCCAGCAGACACAGGGAGACCGGGGAGCTGTTTTTT.

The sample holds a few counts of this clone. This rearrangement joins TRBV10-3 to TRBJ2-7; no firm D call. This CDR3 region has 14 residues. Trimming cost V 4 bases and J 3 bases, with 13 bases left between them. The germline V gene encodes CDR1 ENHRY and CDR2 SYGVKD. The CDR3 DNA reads TGTGCCATCAGTGGGACGGAGAAATTCTACGAGCAGTACTTC. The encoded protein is CAISGTEKFYEQYF.

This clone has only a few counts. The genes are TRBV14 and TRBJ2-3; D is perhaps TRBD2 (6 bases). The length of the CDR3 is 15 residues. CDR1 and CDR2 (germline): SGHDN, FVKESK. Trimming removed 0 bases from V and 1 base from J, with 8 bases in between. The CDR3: CASSQDWGGTDTQYF. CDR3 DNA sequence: TGTGCCAGCAGCCAAGATTGGGGGGGCACAGATACGCAGTATTTT. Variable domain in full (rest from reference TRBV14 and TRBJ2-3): EAGVTQFPSHSVIEKGQTVTLRCDPISGHDNLYWYRRVMGKEIKFLLHFVKESKQDESGMPNNRFLAERTGGTYSTLKVQPAELEDSGVYFCASSQDWGGTDTQYFGPGTRLTVL.

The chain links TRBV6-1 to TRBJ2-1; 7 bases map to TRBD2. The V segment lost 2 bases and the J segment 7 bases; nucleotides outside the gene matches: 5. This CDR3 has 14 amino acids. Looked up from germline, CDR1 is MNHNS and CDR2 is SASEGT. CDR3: CASSEPGLGNEQFF. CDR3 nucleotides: TGTGCCAGCAGTGAACCCGGACTAGGGAATGAGCAGTTCTTC.

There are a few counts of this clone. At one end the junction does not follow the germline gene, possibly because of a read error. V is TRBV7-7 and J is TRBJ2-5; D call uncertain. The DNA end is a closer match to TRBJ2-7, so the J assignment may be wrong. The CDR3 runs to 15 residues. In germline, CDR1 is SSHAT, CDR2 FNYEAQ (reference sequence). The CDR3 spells CASSLSGSSSYEQYF. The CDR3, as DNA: TGTGCTAGCAGCTTATCTGGCAGCAGCTCCTACGAGCAGTACTTC.

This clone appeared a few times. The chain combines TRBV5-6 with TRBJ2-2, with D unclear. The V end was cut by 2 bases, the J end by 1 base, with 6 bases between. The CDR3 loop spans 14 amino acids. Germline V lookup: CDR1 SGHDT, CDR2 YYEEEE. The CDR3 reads CASSFRQNTGELFF. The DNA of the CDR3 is TGTGCCAGCAGCTTCAGACAGAACACCGGGGAGCTGTTTTTT.

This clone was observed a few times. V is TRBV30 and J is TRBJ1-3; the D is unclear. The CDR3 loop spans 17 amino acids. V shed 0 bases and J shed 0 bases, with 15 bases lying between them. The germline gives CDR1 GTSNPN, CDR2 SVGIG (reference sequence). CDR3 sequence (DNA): TGTGCCTGGAGTGTACTCCCCGTGGAGCTCTCTGGAAACACCATATATTTT. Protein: CAWSVLPVELSGNTIYF.

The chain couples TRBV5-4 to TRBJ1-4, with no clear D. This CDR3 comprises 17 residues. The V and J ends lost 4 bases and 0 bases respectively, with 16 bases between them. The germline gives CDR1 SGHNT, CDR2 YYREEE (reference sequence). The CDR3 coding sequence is TGTGCCAGCAGCACACGACGGAGTACCGCAACTAATGAAAAACTGTTTTTT. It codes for CASSTRRSTATNEKLFF.

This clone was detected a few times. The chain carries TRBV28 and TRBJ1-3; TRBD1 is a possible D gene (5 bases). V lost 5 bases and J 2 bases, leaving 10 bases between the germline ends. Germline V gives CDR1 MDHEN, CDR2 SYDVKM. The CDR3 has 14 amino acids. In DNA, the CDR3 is TGTGCCAGCAGTCCGCAGGGACCTGGAAACACCATATATTTT. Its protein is CASSPQGPGNTIYF.

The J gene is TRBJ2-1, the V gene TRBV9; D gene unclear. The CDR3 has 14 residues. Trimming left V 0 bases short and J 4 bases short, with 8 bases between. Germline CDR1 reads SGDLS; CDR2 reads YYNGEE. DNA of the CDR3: TGTGCCAGCAGCGTAGTGAGCCAGTACAATGAGCAGTTCTTC. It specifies CASSVVSQYNEQFF.

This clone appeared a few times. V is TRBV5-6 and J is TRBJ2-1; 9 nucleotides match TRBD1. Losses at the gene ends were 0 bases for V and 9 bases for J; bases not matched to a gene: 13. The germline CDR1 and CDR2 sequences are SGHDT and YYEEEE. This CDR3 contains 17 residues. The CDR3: CASSLGPGQGLQSEQFF. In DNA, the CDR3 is TGTGCCAGCAGCTTGGGACCGGGACAGGGACTTCAAAGTGAGCAGTTCTTC.

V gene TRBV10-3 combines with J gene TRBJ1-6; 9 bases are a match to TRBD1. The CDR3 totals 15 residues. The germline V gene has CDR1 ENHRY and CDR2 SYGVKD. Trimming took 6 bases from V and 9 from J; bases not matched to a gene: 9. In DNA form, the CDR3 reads TGTGCCATCAGCCAGGACGGACAGGGGCCTTCACCCCTCCACTTT. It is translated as CAISQDGQGPSPLHF.

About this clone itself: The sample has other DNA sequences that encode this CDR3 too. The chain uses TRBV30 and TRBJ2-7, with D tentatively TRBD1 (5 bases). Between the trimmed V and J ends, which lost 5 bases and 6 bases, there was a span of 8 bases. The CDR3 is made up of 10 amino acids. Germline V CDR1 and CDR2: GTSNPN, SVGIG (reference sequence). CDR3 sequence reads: CAWSGLEQYF. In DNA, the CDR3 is TGTGCCTGGTCAGGGCTCGAGCAGTACTTC.

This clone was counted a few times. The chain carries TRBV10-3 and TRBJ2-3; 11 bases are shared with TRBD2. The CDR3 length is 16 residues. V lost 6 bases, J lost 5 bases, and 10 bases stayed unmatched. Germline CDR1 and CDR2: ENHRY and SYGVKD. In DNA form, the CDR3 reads TGTGCCATCAGCCTGACTAGCGGGAAGATGGTAGATACGCAGTATTTT. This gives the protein CAISLTSGKMVDTQYF.

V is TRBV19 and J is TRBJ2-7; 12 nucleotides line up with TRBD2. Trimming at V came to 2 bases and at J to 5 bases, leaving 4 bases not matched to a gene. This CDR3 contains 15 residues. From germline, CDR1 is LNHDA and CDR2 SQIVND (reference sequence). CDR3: CASSISGLAGHEQYF. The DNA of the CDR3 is TGTGCCAGTAGTATAAGCGGACTAGCGGGACACGAGCAGTACTTC.

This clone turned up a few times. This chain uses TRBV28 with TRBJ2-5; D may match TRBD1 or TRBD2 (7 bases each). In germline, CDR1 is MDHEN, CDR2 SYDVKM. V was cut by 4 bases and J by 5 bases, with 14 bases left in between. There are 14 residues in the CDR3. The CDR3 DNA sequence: TGTGCCAGCAGTTCTACAGGGGAGGGGGAGACCCAGTACTTC. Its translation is CASSSTGEGETQYF. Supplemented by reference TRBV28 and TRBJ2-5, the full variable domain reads DVKVTQSSRYLVKRTGEKVFLECVQDMDHENMFWYRQDPGLGLRLIYFSYDVKMKEKGDIPEGYSVSREKKERFSLILESASTNQTSMYLCASSSTGEGETQYFGPGTRLLVL.

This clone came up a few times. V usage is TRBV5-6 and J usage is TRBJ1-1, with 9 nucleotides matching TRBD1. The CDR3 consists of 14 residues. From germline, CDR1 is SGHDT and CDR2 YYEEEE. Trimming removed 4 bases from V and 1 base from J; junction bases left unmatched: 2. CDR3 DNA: TGTGCCAGCAGCGGGACAGGGAGGAACACTGAAGCTTTCTTT. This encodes CASSGTGRNTEAFF. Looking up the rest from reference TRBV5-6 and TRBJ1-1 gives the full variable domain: DAGVTQSPTHLIKTRGQQVTLRCSPKSGHDTVSWYQQALGQGPQFIFQYYEEEERQRGNFPDRFSGHQFPNYSSELNVNALLLGDSALYLCASSGTGRNTEAFFGQGTRLTVV.